This passage covers 21 T cell receptor beta chains from one sample sequenced in a study of blood T cell repertoires in COVID-19. Using immunoSEQ multiplex PCR, the repertoire was profiled, and TCRdb retains in-frame clones only, with some absent. The table shows about 72,000 clones, with approximately 86% occurring only once. Material: peripheral blood. These receptors all come from a man aged 55 to 69 with acute or convalescent COVID-19.

The chain is built from TRBV28 and TRBJ1-2; 9 bases agree with TRBD1. CDR1 MDHEN and CDR2 SYDVKM come from the germline V gene. V dropped 7 bases and J dropped 3; count of bases not matched to a gene: 3. This CDR3 spans 13 amino acids. This CDR3 reads CASTTGGYYGYTF. The CDR3 DNA follows: TGTGCCAGCACCACAGGGGGCTACTATGGCTACACCTTC.

The CDR3 DNA reads as TGCAGCGTTGGGACAGGGGGCGATCACTATGGCTACACCTTC. It translates to CSVGTGGDHYGYTF. V gene TRBV29-1 combines with J gene TRBJ1-2; 11 nucleotides line up with TRBD1. Unmatched junction bases numbered 4, after V lost 4 bases and J lost 3 bases. This CDR3 has 14 amino acids. Germline V gene sequence: CDR1 SQVTM, CDR2 ANQGSEA.

The chain recombines TRBV7-2 with TRBJ2-2; D is undetermined. CDR1 and CDR2 (germline): SGHTA, FQGNSA. The CDR3 covers 14 residues. Trimming took off 3 bases at V and 2 bases at J, with 7 bases between the two ends. CDR3 loop: CASSFGANTGELFF. The CDR3 region has the DNA TGTGCCAGCAGCTTCGGTGCAAACACCGGGGAGCTGTTTTTT.

The CDR3 here is CASRPTVSGELFF. The CDR3 DNA sequence: TGTGCCAGCAGGCCGACAGTATCCGGGGAGCTGTTTTTT. The chain carries TRBV2 and TRBJ2-2, with a tentative D call TRBD1 (5 bases). Between the trimmed V and J ends, which lost 6 bases and 6 bases, there was a span of 11 bases. Germline loops: CDR1 SNHLY, CDR2 FYNNEI. The CDR3 is 13 amino acids.

The V gene is TRBV29-1, the J gene TRBJ2-2, with D tentatively TRBD1 (6 bases). Per germline, CDR1 SQVTM and CDR2 ANQGSEA. The CDR3 is 11 amino acids. The V end was cut by 4 bases, the J end by 8 bases, with 8 bases between. DNA for the CDR3: TGCAGCGTTGCAGGGGTAGGGGAGCTGTTTTTT. Amino acid sequence: CSVAGVGELFF.

This chain uses TRBV5-6 with TRBJ2-3; 12 bases map to TRBD2. V shed 2 bases, J shed 0 bases, and the junction held 7 bases outside the gene matches. This CDR3 comprises 18 residues. In germline, CDR1 is SGHDT, CDR2 YYEEEE. DNA of the CDR3: TGTGCCAGCAGCTTCCGGCTAGCGGGGGGGCTGAGCACAGATACGCAGTATTTT. Translation gives CASSFRLAGGLSTDTQYF. The full variable domain, its missing parts supplied by reference TRBV5-6 and TRBJ2-3, is DAGVTQSPTHLIKTRGQQVTLRCSPKSGHDTVSWYQQALGQGPQFIFQYYEEEERQRGNFPDRFSGHQFPNYSSELNVNALLLGDSALYLCASSFRLAGGLSTDTQYFGPGTRLTVL.

The chain uses TRBV5-6 and TRBJ1-6; the match to TRBD1 covers 7 bases. This CDR3 comprises 16 residues. Germline V gene sequence: CDR1 SGHDT, CDR2 YYEEEE. With V trimmed by 1 base and J by 7 bases, 8 bases remained unmatched. CDR3 nucleotide sequence: TGTGCCAGCAGCTTGAACAGGGGAACTTTAAATTCACCCCTCCACTTT. It specifies CASSLNRGTLNSPLHF.

V is TRBV30 and J is TRBJ2-7; TRBD2 is a possible D gene (5 bases). Trimming removed 3 bases at V and 2 bases at J, with 20 bases between. This CDR3 has 16 residues. Germline V lookup: CDR1 GTSNPN, CDR2 SVGIG (reference sequence). CDR3 amino acids: CAWRSTARGRTYEQYF. The CDR3 region has the DNA TGTGCCTGGAGATCTACGGCACGGGGAAGGACCTACGAGCAGTACTTC.

V usage is TRBV4-3 and J usage is TRBJ2-1, with TRBD2 matching 8 bases. Per germline, CDR1 LGHNA and CDR2 YSLEER. The V segment lost 2 bases and the J segment 0 bases; nucleotides outside the gene matches: 6. This CDR3 comprises 17 residues. CDR3 residues: CASSQYGGGSSYNEQFF. In DNA, the CDR3 is TGCGCCAGCAGCCAATACGGGGGGGGTAGCTCCTACAATGAGCAGTTCTTC.

The V and J genes are TRBV6-5 and TRBJ2-7, with D maybe TRBD2 (6 bases). This CDR3 comprises 13 residues. Trimming pared 8 bases from V and 3 bases from J, leaving 14 bases between. Germline values: CDR1 MNHEY, CDR2 SVGAGI. The chain's CDR3 is CASGRTIYYEQYV. The CDR3 coding sequence is TGTGCCAGCGGAAGGACTATATACTACGAGCAGTACGTC.

The chain recombines TRBV9 with TRBJ1-1; D is perhaps TRBD1 (6 bases). Germline CDR1 is SGDLS and CDR2 is YYNGEE. Trimming took off 2 bases at V and 2 bases at J, with 13 bases between the two ends. This CDR3 spans 15 amino acids. This chain's CDR3 is CASSVSTGFNTEAFF. The CDR3 nucleotides are TGTGCCAGCAGCGTTTCGACAGGTTTTAACACTGAAGCTTTCTTT.

The chain carries TRBV7-8 and TRBJ1-1; 11 nucleotides agree with TRBD1. V lost 6 bases and J lost 4; bases outside the gene matches: 10. Germline CDR1 is SGHVS and CDR2 is FQNEAQ. This CDR3 has 16 amino acids. The CDR3 DNA follows: TGTGCCAGCAGTCAGGCGGGGACAGGGGGAAGCACTGAAGCTTTCTTT. Translation gives CASSQAGTGGSTEAFF. Supplemented by reference TRBV7-8 and TRBJ1-1, the full variable domain reads GAGVSQSPRYKVAKRGQDVALRCDPISGHVSLFWYQQALGQGPEFLTYFQNEAQLDKSGLPSDRFFAERPEGSVSTLKIQRTQQEDSAVYLCASSQAGTGGSTEAFFGQGTRLTVV.

The V gene is TRBV12-3 or TRBV12-4, the J gene TRBJ1-6, with no clear D. The CDR3 loop spans 11 amino acids. Deletions cut 4 bases from V and 9 bases from J, with 4 bases between. The CDR3 reads CASSSGSPLHF. CDR3 nucleotides: TGTGCCAGCAGTTCCGGTTCACCCCTCCACTTT.

The J gene is TRBJ1-2, the V gene TRBV11-2; unclear D gene. With 0 bases removed from V and 3 bases from J, the gap between germline ends came to 5 bases. The CDR3 is 13 amino acids. Germline CDR1 reads SGHAT; CDR2 reads FQNNGV. CDR3 amino acids: CASSLEADYGYTF. DNA for the CDR3: TGTGCCAGCAGCTTAGAAGCGGACTATGGCTACACCTTC. The whole variable domain, remainder taken from reference TRBV11-2 and TRBJ1-2, is EAGVAQSPRYKIIEKRQSVAFWCNPISGHATLYWYQQILGQGPKLLIQFQNNGVVDDSQLPKDRFSAERLKGVDSTLKIQPAKLEDSAVYLCASSLEADYGYTFGSGTRLTVV.

J is TRBJ1-3 and V is TRBV7-2; 8 bases line up with TRBD1. Germline V gene data show CDR1 as SGHTA and CDR2 as FQGNSA. Unmatched junction bases numbered 4, after V lost 5 bases and J lost 1 base. This CDR3 is 15 amino acids long. CDR3 bases: TGTGCCAGCAGCCCCAACAGGGGGTCTGGAAACACCATATATTTT. Protein: CASSPNRGSGNTIYF.

In its sample, this clone ranks as medium-sized (0.01 to 0.1%). J is TRBJ1-1 and V is TRBV5-1; 10 nucleotides match TRBD1. Germline CDR1 and CDR2: SGHRS and YFSETQ. After removal of 3 bases from V and 1 base from J, the junction contained 3 bases not matched to a gene. This CDR3 region has 15 residues. The CDR3 is CASSWTGGGNTEAFF. CDR3 nucleotides: TGCGCCAGCAGCTGGACAGGGGGAGGGAACACTGAAGCTTTCTTT. Filled out from reference TRBV5-1 and TRBJ1-1, the complete variable domain reads KAGVTQTPRYLIKTRGQQVTLSCSPISGHRSVSWYQQTPGQGLQFLFEYFSETQRNKGNFPGRFSGRQFSNSRSEMNVSTLELGDSALYLCASSWTGGGNTEAFFGQGTRLTVV.

The chain uses TRBV7-8 and TRBJ1-2; 12 bases are a match to TRBD1. V was pared by 5 bases and J by 4 bases, with 5 bases of the junction left unmatched. Germline loops: CDR1 SGHVS, CDR2 FQNEAQ. CDR3 length: 15 amino acids. CDR3 sequence (DNA): TGTGCCAGCAGCGTAAAGGGACAGGGGGCCTATGGCTACACCTTC. Its protein is CASSVKGQGAYGYTF.

This clone occurred a few times. This chain connects TRBV11-3 to TRBJ2-5; 12 bases map to TRBD2. The CDR3 sequence is 18 residues long. V shed 1 base, J shed 1 base, and the junction held 7 bases outside the gene matches. Germline CDR1 is SGHNT and CDR2 is YENEEA. DNA of the CDR3: TGTGCCAGCAGCTTAGGTTGGACTAGCGGGGAAGTCCAAGAGACCCAGTACTTC. Its protein product is CASSLGWTSGEVQETQYF.

V and J are TRBV6-5 and TRBJ1-2; 10 positions agree with TRBD1. The germline gives CDR1 MNHEY, CDR2 SVGAGI. Losses at the gene ends were 6 bases for V and 6 bases for J; bases not matched to a gene: 4. CDR3 size: 13 residues. The CDR3 DNA sequence: TGTGCCAGCAGGTCCGGGACAGGGGATGGCTACACCTTC. This encodes CASRSGTGDGYTF.

This chain links TRBV6-5 with TRBJ2-5; tentatively, D is TRBD2 (6 bases). There are 14 residues in the CDR3. CDR1 MNHEY and CDR2 SVGAGI come from the germline V gene. V shed 6 bases and J shed 5 bases, with 16 bases lying between them. CDR3 protein: CASSSGGGMETQYF. The CDR3 DNA follows: TGTGCCAGCAGCTCCGGAGGCGGGATGGAGACCCAGTACTTC.

V is TRBV30 and J is TRBJ2-5; 11 bases agree with TRBD2. V shed 5 bases, J shed 3 bases, and the junction held 5 bases outside the gene matches. The V gene's germline CDR1 is GTSNPN and CDR2 SVGIG (reference sequence). This CDR3 comprises 14 residues. The CDR3 sequence is CAWDSGGAKETQYF. The CDR3 bases are TGTGCCTGGGATAGCGGGGGGGCAAAAGAGACCCAGTACTTC.